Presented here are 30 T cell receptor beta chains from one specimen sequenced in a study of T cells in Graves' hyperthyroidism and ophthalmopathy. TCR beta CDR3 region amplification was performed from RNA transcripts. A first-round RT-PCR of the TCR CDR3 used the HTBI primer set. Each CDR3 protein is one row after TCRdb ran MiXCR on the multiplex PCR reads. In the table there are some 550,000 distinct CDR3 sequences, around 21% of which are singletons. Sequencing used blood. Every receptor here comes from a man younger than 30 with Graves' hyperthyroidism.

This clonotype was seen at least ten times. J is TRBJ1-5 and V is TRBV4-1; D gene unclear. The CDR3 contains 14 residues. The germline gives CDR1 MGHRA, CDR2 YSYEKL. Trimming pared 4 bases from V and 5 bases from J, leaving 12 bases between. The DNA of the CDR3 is TGCGCCAGCAGCCTTGGGCCTCTTCATCAGCCCCAGCATTTT. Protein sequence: CASSLGPLHQPQHF.

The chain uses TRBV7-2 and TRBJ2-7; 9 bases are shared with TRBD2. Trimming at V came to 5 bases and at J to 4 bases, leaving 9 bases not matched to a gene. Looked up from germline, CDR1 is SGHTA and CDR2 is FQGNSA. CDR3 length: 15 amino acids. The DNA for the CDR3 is TGTGCCAGCAGCCTCTGGCGCGGGAGGGCATACGAGCAGTACTTC. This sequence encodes CASSLWRGRAYEQYF.

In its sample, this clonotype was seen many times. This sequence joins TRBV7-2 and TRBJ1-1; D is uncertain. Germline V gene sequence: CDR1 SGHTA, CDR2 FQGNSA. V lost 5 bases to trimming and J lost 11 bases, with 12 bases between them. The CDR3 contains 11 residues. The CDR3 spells CASSQQSSAFF. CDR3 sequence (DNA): TGTGCCAGCAGCCAGCAGTCGTCGGCTTTCTTT.

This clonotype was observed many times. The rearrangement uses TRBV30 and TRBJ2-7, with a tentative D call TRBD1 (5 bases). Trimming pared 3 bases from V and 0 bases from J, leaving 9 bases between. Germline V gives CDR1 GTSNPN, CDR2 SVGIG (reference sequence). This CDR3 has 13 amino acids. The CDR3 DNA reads TGTGCCTGGAGAGCCGACAGCTCCTACGAGCAGTACTTC. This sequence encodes CAWRADSSYEQYF.

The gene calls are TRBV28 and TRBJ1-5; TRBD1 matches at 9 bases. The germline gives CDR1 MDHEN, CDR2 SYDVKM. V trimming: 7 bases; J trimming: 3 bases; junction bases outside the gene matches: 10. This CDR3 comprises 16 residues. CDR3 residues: CASKGPGTGPNQPQHF. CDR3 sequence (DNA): TGTGCCAGCAAGGGCCCCGGGACAGGGCCCAATCAGCCCCAGCATTTT.

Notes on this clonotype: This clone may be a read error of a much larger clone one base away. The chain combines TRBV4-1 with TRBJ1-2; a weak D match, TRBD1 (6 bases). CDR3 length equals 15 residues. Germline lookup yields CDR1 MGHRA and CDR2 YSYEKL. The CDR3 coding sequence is TGCGCCAGCAGCCTCGACACTATTGGGGGCTATGGCTTCACCTTC. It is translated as CASSLDTIGGYGFTF.

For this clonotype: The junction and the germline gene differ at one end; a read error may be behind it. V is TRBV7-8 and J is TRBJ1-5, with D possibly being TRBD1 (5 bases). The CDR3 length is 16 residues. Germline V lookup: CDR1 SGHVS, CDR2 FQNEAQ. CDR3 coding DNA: TGTGCCAGCACCAAGATGGGGGTTGATAGCAATCGGCCCCAGCATTTT. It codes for CASTKMGVDSNRPQHF.

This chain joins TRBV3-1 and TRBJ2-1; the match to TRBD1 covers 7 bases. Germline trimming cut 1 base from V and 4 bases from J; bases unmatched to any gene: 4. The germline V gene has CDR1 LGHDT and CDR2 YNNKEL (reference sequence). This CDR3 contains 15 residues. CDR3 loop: CASSQGGGRYNEQFF. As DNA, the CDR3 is TGTGCCAGCAGCCAAGGAGGGGGCCGATACAATGAGCAGTTCTTC.

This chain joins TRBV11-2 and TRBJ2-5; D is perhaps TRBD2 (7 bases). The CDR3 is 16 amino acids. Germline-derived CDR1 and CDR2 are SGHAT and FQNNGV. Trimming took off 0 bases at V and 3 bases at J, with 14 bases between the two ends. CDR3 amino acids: CASSLDAGAPEETQYF. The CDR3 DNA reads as TGTGCCAGCAGCTTAGATGCGGGGGCGCCGGAAGAGACCCAGTACTTC. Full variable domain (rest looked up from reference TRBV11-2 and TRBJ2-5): EAGVAQSPRYKIIEKRQSVAFWCNPISGHATLYWYQQILGQGPKLLIQFQNNGVVDDSQLPKDRFSAERLKGVDSTLKIQPAKLEDSAVYLCASSLDAGAPEETQYFGPGTRLLVL.

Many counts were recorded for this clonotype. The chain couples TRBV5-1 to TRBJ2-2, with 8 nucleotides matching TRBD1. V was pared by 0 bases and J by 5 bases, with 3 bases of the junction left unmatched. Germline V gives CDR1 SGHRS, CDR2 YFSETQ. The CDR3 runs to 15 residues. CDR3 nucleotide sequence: TGCGCCAGCAGCTTGGCCGGGGACAGGACCGGGGAGCTGTTTTTT. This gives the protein CASSLAGDRTGELFF.

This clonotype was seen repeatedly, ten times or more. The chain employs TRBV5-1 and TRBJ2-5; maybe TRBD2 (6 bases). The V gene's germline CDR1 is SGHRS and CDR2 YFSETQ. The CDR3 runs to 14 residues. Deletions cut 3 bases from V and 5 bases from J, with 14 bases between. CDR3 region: CASSSPSGHETQYF. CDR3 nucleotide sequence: TGCGCCAGCAGCTCCCCCAGCGGGCATGAGACCCAGTACTTC.

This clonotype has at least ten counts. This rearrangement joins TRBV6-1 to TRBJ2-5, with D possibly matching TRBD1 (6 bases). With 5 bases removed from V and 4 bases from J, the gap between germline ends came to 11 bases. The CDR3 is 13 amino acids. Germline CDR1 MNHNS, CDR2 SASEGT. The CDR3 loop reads CASSPGARETQYF. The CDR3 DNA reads TGTGCCAGCAGTCCAGGGGCAAGAGAGACCCAGTACTTC.

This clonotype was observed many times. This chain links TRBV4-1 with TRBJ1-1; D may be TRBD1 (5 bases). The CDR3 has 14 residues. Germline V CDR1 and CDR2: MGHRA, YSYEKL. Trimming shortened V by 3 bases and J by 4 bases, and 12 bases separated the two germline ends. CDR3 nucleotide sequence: TGCGCCAGCAGCCAGCTGGGGGGAGGCACTGAAGCTTTCTTT. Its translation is CASSQLGGGTEAFF.

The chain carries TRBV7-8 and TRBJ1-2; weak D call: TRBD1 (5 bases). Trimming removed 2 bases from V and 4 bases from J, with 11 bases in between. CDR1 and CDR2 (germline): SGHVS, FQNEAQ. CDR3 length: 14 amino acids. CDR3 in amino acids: CASSLTAGAYGYTF. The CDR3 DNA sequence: TGTGCCAGCAGCTTAACAGCCGGGGCCTATGGCTACACCTTC.

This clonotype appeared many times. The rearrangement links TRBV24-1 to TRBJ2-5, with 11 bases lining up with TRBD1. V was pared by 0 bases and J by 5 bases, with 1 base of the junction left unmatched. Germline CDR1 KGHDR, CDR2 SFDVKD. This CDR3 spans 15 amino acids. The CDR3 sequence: CATSDLRDRGETQYF. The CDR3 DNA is TGTGCCACCAGTGATTTGAGGGACAGGGGGGAGACCCAGTACTTC.

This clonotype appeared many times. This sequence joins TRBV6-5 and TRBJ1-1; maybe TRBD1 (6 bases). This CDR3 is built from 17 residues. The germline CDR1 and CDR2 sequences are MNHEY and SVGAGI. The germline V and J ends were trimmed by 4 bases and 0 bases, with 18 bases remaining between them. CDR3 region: CASSSLGGQGLNTEAFF. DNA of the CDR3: TGTGCCAGCAGTTCCTTGGGGGGGCAGGGCCTGAACACTGAAGCTTTCTTT.

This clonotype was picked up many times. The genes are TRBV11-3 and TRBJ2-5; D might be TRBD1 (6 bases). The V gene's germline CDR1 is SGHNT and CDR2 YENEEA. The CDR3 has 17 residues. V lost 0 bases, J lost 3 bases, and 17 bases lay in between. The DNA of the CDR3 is TGTGCCAGCAGCTTAGAAAGCTGGGGACACGCAGAAGAGACCCAGTACTTC. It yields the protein CASSLESWGHAEETQYF.

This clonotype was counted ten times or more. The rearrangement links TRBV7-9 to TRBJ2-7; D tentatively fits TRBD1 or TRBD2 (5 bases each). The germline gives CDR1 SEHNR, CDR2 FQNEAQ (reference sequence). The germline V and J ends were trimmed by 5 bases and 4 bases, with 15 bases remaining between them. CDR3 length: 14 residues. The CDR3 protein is CASSKQTGAYEQYF. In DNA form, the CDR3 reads TGTGCCAGCAGCAAACAAACCGGGGCTTACGAGCAGTACTTC.

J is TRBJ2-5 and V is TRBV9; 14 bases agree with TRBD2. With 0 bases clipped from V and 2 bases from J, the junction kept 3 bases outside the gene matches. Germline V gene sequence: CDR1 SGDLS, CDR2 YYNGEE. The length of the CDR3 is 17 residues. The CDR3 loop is CASSVGLAGGRQETQYF. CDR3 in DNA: TGTGCCAGCAGCGTAGGACTAGCGGGGGGGCGTCAAGAGACCCAGTACTTC. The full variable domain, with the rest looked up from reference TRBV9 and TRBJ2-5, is DSGVTQTPKHLITATGQRVTLRCSPRSGDLSVYWYQQSLDQGLQFLIQYYNGEERAKGNILERFSAQQFPDLHSELNLSSLELGDSALYFCASSVGLAGGRQETQYFGPGTRLLVL.

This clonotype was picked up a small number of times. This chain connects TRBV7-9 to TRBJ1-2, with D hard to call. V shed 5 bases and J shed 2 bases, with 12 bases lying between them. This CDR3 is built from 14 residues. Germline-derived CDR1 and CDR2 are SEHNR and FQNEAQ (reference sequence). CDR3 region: CASSQSGLNYGYTF. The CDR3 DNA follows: TGTGCCAGCAGCCAGTCTGGACTGAACTATGGCTACACCTTC.

The CDR3, as DNA: TGTGCCAGCAGCCCGGACAGGCAGTTTGGCCTTTACGAGCAGTACTTC. This translates into CASSPDRQFGLYEQYF. The chain links TRBV12-3 or TRBV12-4 to TRBJ2-7, with 7 bases that match TRBD1. J gave up 4 bases and V 6 bases, and 15 bases lay outside the gene matches. This CDR3 spans 16 amino acids.

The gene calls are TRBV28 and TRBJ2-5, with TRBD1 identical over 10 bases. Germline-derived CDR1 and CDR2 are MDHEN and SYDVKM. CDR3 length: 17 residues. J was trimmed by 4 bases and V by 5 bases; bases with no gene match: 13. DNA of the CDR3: TGTGCCAGCAGTCCCGGGACAGGGGTCGACCAGGGAGAGACCCAGTACTTC. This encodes CASSPGTGVDQGETQYF.

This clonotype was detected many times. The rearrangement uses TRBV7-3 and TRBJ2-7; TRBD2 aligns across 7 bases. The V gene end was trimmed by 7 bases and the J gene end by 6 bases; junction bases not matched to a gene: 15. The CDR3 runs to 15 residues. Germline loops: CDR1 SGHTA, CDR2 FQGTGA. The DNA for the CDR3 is TGTGCCAGCACCCTAGTCCGGGGAGGGAAGGGCGAGCAGTACTTC. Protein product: CASTLVRGGKGEQYF. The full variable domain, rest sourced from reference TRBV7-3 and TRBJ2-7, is GAGVSQTPSNKVTEKGKYVELRCDPISGHTALYWYRQSLGQGPEFLIYFQGTGAADDSGLPNDRFFAVRPEGSVSTLKIQRTERGDSAVYLCASTLVRGGKGEQYFGPGTRLTVT.

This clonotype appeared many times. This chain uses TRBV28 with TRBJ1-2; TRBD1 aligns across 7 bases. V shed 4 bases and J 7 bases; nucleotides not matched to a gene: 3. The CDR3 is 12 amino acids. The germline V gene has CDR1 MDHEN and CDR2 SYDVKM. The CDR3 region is CASSSTGSGYTF. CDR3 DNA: TGTGCCAGCAGTTCGACAGGGAGTGGCTACACCTTC.

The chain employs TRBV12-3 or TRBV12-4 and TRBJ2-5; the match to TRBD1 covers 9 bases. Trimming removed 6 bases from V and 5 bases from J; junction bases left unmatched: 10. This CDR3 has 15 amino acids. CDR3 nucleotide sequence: TGTGCCAGCAGCCCGACGGGACAGGGATTGGAGACCCAGTACTTC. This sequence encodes CASSPTGQGLETQYF.

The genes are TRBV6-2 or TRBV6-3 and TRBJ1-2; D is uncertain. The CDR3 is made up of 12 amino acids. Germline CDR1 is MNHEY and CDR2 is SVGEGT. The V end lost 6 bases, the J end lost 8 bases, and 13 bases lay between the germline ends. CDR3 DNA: TGTGCCAGCAGAAACGGTGACGGGGGCTACACCTTC. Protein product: CASRNGDGGYTF.

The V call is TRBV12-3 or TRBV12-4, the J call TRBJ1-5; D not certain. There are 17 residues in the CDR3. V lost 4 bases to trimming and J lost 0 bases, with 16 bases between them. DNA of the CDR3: TGTGCCAGCAGTTACCGGGAAAACCACTATAGCAATCAGCCCCAGCATTTT. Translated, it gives CASSYRENHYSNQPQHF.

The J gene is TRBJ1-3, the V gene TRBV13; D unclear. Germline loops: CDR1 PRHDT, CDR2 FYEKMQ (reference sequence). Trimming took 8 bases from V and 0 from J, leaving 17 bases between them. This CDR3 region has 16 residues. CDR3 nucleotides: TGTGCCAGCTCTCGGGGAACACACCGCTCTGGAAACACCATATATTTT. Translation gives CASSRGTHRSGNTIYF.

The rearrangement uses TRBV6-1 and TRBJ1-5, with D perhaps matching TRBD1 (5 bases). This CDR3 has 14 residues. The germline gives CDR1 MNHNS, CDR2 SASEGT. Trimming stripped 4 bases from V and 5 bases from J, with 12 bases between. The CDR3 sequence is CASSGGDPYQPQHF. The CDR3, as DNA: TGTGCCAGCAGTGGAGGGGACCCCTATCAGCCCCAGCATTTT.

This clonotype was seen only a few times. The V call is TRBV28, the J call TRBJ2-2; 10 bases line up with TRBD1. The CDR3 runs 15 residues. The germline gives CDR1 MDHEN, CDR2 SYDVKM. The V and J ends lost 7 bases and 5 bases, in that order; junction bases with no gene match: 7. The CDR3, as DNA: TGTGCCAGCAACTCGGGACAGGGGTCAACCGGGGAGCTGTTTTTT. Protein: CASNSGQGSTGELFF.